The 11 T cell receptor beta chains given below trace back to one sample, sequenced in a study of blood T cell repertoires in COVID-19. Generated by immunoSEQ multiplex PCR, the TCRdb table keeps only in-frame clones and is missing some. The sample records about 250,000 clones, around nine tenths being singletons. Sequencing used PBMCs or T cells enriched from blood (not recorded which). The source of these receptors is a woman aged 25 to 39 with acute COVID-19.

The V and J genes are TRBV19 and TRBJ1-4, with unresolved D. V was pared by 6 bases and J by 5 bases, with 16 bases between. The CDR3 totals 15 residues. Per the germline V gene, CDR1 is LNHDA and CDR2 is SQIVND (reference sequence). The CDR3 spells CASSPQEGQNEKLFF. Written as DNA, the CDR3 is TGTGCCAGTAGCCCCCAGGAGGGCCAAAATGAAAAACTGTTTTTT.

The CDR3 nucleotides are TGTGCCAGCAGCTTATCCCGAAATTCGGGGGAGACCCAGTACTTC. Its protein is CASSLSRNSGETQYF. This rearrangement joins TRBV7-9 to TRBJ2-5, with D tentatively TRBD2 (5 bases). From germline, CDR1 is SEHNR and CDR2 FQNEAQ (reference sequence). The ends were cut back, 2 bases at V and 5 bases at J, with 15 bases in the middle. The CDR3 runs 15 residues.

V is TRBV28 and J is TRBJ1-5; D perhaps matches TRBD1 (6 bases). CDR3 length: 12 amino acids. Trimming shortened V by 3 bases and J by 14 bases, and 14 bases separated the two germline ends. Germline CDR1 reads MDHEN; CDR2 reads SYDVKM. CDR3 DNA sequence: TGTGCCAGCAGTTTGGGGGCAGGGGTCAAGCATTTT. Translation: CASSLGAGVKHF.

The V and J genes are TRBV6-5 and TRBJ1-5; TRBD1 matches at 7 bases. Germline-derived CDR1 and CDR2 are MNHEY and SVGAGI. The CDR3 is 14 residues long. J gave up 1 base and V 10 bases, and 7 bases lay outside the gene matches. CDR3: CATTGPHSNQPQHF. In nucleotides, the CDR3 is TGTGCCACGACAGGGCCCCACAGCAATCAGCCCCAGCATTTT.

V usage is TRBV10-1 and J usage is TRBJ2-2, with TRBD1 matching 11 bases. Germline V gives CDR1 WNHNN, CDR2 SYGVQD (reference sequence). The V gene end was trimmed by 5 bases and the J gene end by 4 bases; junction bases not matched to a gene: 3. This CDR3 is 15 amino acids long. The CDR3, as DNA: TGCGCCAGCAGTCGGGGACAGGGGGTCACCGGGGAGCTGTTTTTT. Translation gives CASSRGQGVTGELFF.

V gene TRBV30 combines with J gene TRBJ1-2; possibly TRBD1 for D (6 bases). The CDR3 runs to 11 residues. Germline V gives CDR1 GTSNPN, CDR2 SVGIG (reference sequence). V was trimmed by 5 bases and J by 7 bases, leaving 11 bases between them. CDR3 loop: CAWEVGGGYTF. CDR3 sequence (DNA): TGTGCCTGGGAAGTAGGGGGTGGCTACACCTTC.

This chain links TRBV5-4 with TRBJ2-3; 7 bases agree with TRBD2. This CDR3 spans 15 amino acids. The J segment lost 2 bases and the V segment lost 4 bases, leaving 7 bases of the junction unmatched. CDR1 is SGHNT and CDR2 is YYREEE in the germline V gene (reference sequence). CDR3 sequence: CASSPGDYYTDTQYF. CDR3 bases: TGTGCCAGCAGCCCGGGGGACTACTACACAGATACGCAGTATTTT.

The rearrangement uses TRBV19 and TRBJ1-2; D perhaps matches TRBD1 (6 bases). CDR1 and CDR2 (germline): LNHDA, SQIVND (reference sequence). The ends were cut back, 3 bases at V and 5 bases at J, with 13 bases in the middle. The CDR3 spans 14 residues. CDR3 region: CASSILNREYGYTF. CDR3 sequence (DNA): TGTGCCAGTAGTATTCTGAACAGGGAGTATGGCTACACCTTC.

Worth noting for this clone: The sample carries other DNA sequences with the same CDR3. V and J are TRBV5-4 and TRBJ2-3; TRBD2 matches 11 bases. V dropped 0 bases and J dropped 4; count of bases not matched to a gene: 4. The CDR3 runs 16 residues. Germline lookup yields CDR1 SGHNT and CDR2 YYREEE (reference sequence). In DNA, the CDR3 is TGTGCCAGCAGCTTGGTAGCGGGGGGGAGCGCAGATACGCAGTATTTT. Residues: CASSLVAGGSADTQYF.

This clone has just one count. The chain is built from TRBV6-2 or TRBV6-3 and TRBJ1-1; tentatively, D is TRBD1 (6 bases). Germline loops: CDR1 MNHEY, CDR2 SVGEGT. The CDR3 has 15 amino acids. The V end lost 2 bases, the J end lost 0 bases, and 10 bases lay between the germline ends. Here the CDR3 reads CASSYQGPVNTEAFF. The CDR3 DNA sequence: TGTGCCAGCAGTTACCAGGGGCCGGTGAACACTGAAGCTTTCTTT.

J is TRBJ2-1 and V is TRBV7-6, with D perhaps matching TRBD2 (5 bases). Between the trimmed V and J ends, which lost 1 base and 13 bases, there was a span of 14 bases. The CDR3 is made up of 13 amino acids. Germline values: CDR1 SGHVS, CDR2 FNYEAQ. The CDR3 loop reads CASSLGELDGQFF. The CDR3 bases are TGTGCCAGCAGCTTAGGGGAGTTGGACGGTCAGTTCTTC.